This T cell receptor beta chain was found in a study of blood T cell repertoires in COVID-19. The CDR3 consists of 17 residues. The germline gives CDR1 WNHNN, CDR2 SYGVQD (reference sequence). Trimming left V 3 bases short and J 0 bases short, with 14 bases between. This table comes from immunoSEQ multiplex PCR, and its TCRdb copy is limited to in-frame clones, with some not included. The table has more than 350,000 clones, 70% to 90% seen once. Sequencing input: PBMCs or T cells enriched from blood (not recorded which). This chain connects TRBV10-1 to TRBJ2-2; perhaps TRBD1 as D (6 bases). The origin of this receptor is a woman between 18 and 29 years old who had been exposed to COVID-19. CDR3 region: CASSELGGSTNTGELFF. The CDR3 DNA follows: TGCGCCAGCAGTGAATTAGGGGGTAGCACGAACACCGGGGAGCTGTTTTTT.